One T cell receptor (beta chain) is described in this entry. Its antigen is still unknown. Libraries were prepared by immunoSEQ multiplex PCR; TCRdb keeps only in-frame clonotypes and omits some of them. The sample yields 15,000 to 20,000 clones, around 90% seen once. Germline V CDR1 and CDR2: MNHEY, SMNVEV (reference sequence). V shed 8 bases and J 3 bases; nucleotides not matched to a gene: 3. This CDR3 has 12 residues. The data stem from a study of T cell repertoires in ileal Crohn's disease. On the study more broadly: Patients had a median approximately 7.8-year disease duration, and roughly 32% were active smokers.

Findings and caveats of the study: Compared with non-smokers, active smokers at surgery showed more clonal expansions.

The chain links TRBV27 to TRBJ1-1; 7 bases align to TRBD1. The sequence derives from an adult with Crohn's disease. Sequencing used ileal tissue. The DNA of the CDR3 is TGTGCCAGCCAGACAGGGTACACTGAAGCTTTCTTT. Amino acid sequence: CASQTGYTEAFF.